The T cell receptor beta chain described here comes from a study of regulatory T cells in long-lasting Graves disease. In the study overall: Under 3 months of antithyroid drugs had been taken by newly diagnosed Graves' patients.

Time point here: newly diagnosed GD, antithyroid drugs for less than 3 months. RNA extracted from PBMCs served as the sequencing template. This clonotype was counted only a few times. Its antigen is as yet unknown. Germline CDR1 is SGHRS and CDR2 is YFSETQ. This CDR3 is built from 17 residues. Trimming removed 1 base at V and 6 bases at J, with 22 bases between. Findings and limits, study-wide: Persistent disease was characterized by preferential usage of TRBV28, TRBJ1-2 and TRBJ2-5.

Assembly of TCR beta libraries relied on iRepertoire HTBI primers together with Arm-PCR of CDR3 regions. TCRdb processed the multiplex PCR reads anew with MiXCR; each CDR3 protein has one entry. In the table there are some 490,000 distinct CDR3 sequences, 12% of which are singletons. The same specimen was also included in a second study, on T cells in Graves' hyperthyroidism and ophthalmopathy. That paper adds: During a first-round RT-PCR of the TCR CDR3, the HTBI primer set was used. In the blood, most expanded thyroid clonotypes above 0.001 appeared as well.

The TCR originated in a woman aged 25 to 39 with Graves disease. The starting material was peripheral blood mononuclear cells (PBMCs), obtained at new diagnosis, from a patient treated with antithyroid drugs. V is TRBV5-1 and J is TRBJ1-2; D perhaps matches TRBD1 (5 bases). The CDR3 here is CASSLRGALLAENGYTF. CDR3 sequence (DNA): TGCGCCAGCAGCTTGCGGGGCGCTTTGCTAGCAGAAAATGGCTACACCTTC.